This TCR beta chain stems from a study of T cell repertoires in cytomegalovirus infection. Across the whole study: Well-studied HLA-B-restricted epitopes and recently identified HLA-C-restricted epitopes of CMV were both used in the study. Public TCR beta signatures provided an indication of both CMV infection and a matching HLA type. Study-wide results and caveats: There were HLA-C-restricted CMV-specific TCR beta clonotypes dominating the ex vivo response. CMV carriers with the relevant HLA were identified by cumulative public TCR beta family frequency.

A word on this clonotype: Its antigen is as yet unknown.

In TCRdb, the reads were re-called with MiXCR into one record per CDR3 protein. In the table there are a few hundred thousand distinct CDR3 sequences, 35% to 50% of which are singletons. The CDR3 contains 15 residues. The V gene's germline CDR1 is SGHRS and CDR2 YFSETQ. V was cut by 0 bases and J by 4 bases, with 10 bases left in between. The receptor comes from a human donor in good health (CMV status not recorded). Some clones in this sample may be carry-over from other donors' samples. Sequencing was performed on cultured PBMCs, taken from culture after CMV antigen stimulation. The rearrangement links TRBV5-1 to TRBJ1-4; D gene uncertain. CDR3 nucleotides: TGCGCCAGCAGCTTGGGGTACAGCCTTAATGAAAAACTGTTTTTT. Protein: CASSLGYSLNEKLFF.